Each of the 3 T cell receptor beta chains below was sequenced from the same sample in a study of early T cells in non-severe SARS-CoV-2 infection. MiXCR, applied by TCRdb to the 5' RACE reads, yields one record per CDR3 protein. The data show 100,000 to 120,000 distinct CDR3 sequences, 10% to 15% seen once. The sample here was whole blood, taken at baseline. These receptors all come from an adult who was a healthcare worker with PCR-confirmed SARS-CoV-2 infection or an uninfected control (not recorded which).

The table lists this clonotype with a few counts. The rearrangement uses TRBV7-2 and TRBJ2-7; 7 bases match TRBD1. This CDR3 region has 14 residues. From germline, CDR1 is SGHTA and CDR2 FQGNSA. The junction had 7 bases not matched to a gene; V was cut back by 6 bases and J by 2 bases. As DNA, the CDR3 is TGTGCCAGCAGGTCGGGACAGCCAACCTACGAGCAGTACTTC. As protein: CASRSGQPTYEQYF.

The genes are TRBV19 and TRBJ2-5, with 10 nucleotides matching TRBD1. The CDR3 is 16 amino acids. The V and J ends lost 5 bases and 5 bases, in that order; junction bases with no gene match: 11. The germline CDR1 and CDR2 sequences are LNHDA and SQIVND (reference sequence). The CDR3 nucleotides read TGTGCCAGTAGTCCAACACGGACAGGGGGTGACGAGACCCAGTACTTC. It encodes CASSPTRTGGDETQYF.

The chain has TRBV4-1 and TRBJ2-3; 12 bases line up with TRBD2. V lost 0 bases, J lost 7 bases, and 5 bases stayed unmatched. CDR3 size: 16 residues. CDR1 and CDR2 (germline): MGHRA, YSYEKL. The CDR3 nucleotides read TGCGCCAGCAGCCAAGATTCTAGCGGGGGGGCCTATACGCAGTATTTT. Residues: CASSQDSSGGAYTQYF.